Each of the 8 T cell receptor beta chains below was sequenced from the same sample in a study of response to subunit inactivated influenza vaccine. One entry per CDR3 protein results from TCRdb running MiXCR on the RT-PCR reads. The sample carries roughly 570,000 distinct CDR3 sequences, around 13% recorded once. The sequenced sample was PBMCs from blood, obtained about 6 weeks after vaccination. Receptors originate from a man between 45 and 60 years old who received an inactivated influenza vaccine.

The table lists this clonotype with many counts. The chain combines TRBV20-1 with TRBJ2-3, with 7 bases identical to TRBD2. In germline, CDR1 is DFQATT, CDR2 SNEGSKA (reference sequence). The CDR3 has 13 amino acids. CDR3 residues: CSEKRGKTDTQYF. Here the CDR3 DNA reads TGCAGCGAGAAGCGGGGAAAGACAGATACGCAGTATTTT.

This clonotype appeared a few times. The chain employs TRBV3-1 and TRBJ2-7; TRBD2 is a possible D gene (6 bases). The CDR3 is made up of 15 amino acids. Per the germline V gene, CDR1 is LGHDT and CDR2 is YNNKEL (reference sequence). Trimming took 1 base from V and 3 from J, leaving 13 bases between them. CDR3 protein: CASSQGAVSGYEQYF. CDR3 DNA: TGTGCCAGCAGCCAAGGGGCGGTTAGCGGCTACGAGCAGTACTTC.

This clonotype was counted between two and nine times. The DNA of the CDR3 is TGCAGTGCAACGGGCCCTCTACCCCACGAGCAGTACTTC. Protein: CSATGPLPHEQYF. V is TRBV20-1 and J is TRBJ2-7; no definite D call. Germline V gene data show CDR1 as DFQATT and CDR2 as SNEGSKA (reference sequence). The CDR3 runs to 13 residues. V was pared by 6 bases and J by 5 bases, with 17 bases between.

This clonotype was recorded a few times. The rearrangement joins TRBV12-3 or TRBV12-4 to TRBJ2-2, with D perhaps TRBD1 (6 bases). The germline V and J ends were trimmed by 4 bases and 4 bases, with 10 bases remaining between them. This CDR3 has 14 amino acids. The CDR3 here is CASSSGVGTGELFF. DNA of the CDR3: TGTGCCAGCAGTTCAGGGGTGGGCACCGGGGAGCTGTTTTTT.

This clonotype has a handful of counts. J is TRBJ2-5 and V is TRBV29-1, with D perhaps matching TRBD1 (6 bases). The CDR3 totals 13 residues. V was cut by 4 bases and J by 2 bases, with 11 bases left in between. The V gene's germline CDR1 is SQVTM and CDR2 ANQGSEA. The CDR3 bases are TGCAGCGTTGGGACAGACCGACAAGAGACCCAGTACTTC. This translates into CSVGTDRQETQYF.

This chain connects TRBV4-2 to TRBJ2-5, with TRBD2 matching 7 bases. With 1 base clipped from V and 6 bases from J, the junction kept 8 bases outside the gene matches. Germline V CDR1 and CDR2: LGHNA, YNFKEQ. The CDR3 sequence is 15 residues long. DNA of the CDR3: TGTGCCAGCAGCCAAGCAACGGGAGGAAGCAAGACCCAGTACTTC. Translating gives CASSQATGGSKTQYF.

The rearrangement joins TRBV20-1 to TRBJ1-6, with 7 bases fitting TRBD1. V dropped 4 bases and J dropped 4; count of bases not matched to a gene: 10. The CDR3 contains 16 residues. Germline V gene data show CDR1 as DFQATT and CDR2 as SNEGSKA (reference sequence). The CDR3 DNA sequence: TGCAGTGCTACCCGCTCGGGACAGAATTATAATTCACCCCTCCACTTT. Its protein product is CSATRSGQNYNSPLHF.

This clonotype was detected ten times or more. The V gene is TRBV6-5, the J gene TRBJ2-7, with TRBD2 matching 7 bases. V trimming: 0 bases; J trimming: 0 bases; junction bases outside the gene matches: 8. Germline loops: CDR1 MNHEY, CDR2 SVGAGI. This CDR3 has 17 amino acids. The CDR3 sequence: CASSYSAPSGGSYEQYF. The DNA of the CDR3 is TGTGCCAGCAGTTACTCAGCTCCTAGCGGAGGCTCCTACGAGCAGTACTTC.